A selection of T cell receptor beta chains follows, all from one sample in a study of blood T cell repertoires in COVID-19. The protocol was immunoSEQ multiplex PCR, while the TCRdb copy is restricted to in-frame clones and leaves out a portion. Counted here are some 230,000 clones, roughly 83% occurring once; the ten biggest clones make up 6.5% to 9%. Source material: peripheral blood. The receptors were sampled from a woman aged 50 to 65 with acute or convalescent COVID-19. The CDR3 runs from the conserved cysteine through the conserved F or W. Fields, in order: D gene, V gene, clone size, J gene, CDR3 protein, CDR3 DNA. A D gene is named only where the DNA matches it firmly. Clone sizes are given selectively: once, few, many, or a class where the clone is expanded.

D gene: TRBD1; V gene: TRBV11-2; clone size: few; J gene: TRBJ1-1; CDR3 protein: CASSSLVHRGFPEAFF; CDR3 DNA: TGTGCCAGCAGCAGCTTAGTGCACAGGGGGTTCCCTGAAGCTTTCTTT
D gene: -; V gene: TRBV4-1; clone size: -; J gene: TRBJ1-6; CDR3 protein: CASSQEGGVVSPLHF; CDR3 DNA: TGCGCCAGCAGCCAAGAAGGGGGTGTCGTTTCACCCCTCCACTTT
D gene: TRBD2; V gene: TRBV6-5; clone size: -; J gene: TRBJ2-3; CDR3 protein: CASTLAGNREDTQYF; CDR3 DNA: TGTGCCAGCACTTTAGCGGGGAACAGGGAAGATACGCAGTATTTT
D gene: TRBD1; V gene: TRBV15; clone size: -; J gene: TRBJ2-7; CDR3 protein: CATSRDRGSYEQYF; CDR3 DNA: TGTGCCACCAGCAGGGACAGGGGTTCCTACGAGCAGTACTTC
D gene: TRBD1; V gene: TRBV30; clone size: -; J gene: TRBJ1-6; CDR3 protein: CYEQGVNYKSPLHF; CDR3 DNA: TGTTACGAACAGGGGGTCAATTATAAATCACCCCTCCACTTT
D gene: TRBD2; V gene: TRBV5-1; clone size: -; J gene: TRBJ2-3; CDR3 protein: CASSVKTSGGALDTQYF; CDR3 DNA: TGCGCCAGCAGCGTAAAGACTAGCGGGGGGGCCTTGGATACGCAGTATTTT
D gene: -; V gene: TRBV20-1; clone size: -; J gene: TRBJ1-3; CDR3 protein: CSASGGGSGNTIYF; CDR3 DNA: TGCAGTGCTAGTGGGGGGGGCTCTGGAAACACCATATATTTT
D gene: -; V gene: TRBV27; clone size: -; J gene: TRBJ1-2; CDR3 protein: CASSRIQGNGYTF; CDR3 DNA: TGTGCCAGCAGTCGGATTCAGGGGAATGGCTACACCTTC
D gene: -; V gene: TRBV24-1; clone size: -; J gene: TRBJ2-3; CDR3 protein: CATSELTGGGIDTQYF; CDR3 DNA: TGTGCCACCAGTGAACTCACGGGGGGCGGGATAGATACGCAGTATTTT
D gene: TRBD1; V gene: TRBV19; clone size: -; J gene: TRBJ1-5; CDR3 protein: CASSVTGGGQPQHF; CDR3 DNA: TGTGCCAGTAGCGTGACAGGGGGCGGTCAGCCCCAGCATTTT
D gene: TRBD1; V gene: TRBV2; clone size: -; J gene: TRBJ1-4; CDR3 protein: CASSEIGTGFLGLFF; CDR3 DNA: TGTGCCAGCAGTGAAATCGGGACAGGGTTTTTGGGACTGTTTTTT
D gene: -; V gene: TRBV21-1; clone size: -; J gene: TRBJ2-1; CDR3 protein: CASSKLGRYNEQFF; CDR3 DNA: TGTGCCAGCAGCAAATTGGGGCGGTACAATGAGCAGTTCTTC
D gene: TRBD1; V gene: TRBV7-9; clone size: -; J gene: TRBJ1-6; CDR3 protein: CASSFRDRNSPLHF; CDR3 DNA: TGTGCCAGCAGCTTCCGGGACAGGAATTCACCCCTCCACTTT
D gene: TRBD1; V gene: TRBV5-4; clone size: -; J gene: TRBJ1-4; CDR3 protein: CASSLGQGENEKLFF; CDR3 DNA: TGTGCCAGCAGCTTGGGACAGGGCGAAAATGAAAAACTGTTTTTT
D gene: -; V gene: TRBV18; clone size: -; J gene: TRBJ2-1; CDR3 protein: CASSPPSSALGHEQFF; CDR3 DNA: TGTGCCAGCTCACCACCTTCTAGCGCGCTTGGACATGAGCAGTTCTTC
D gene: -; V gene: TRBV12-3/TRBV12-4; clone size: -; J gene: TRBJ1-5; CDR3 protein: CASSPAGGQPQHF; CDR3 DNA: TGTGCCAGCAGTCCCGCCGGAGGGCAGCCCCAGCATTTT
D gene: -; V gene: TRBV21-1; clone size: -; J gene: TRBJ1-5; CDR3 protein: CASSKVIGCYSNQPQHF; CDR3 DNA: TGTGCCAGCAGCAAAGTTATCGGGTGTTATAGCAATCAGCCTCAGCATTTT
D gene: -; V gene: TRBV9; clone size: -; J gene: TRBJ2-3; CDR3 protein: CASSVRFTDTQYF; CDR3 DNA: TGTGCCAGCAGCGTTCGTTTCACAGATACGCAGTATTTT
D gene: -; V gene: TRBV28; clone size: -; J gene: TRBJ2-3; CDR3 protein: CASSLRVGLLGTDTQYF; CDR3 DNA: TGTGCCAGCAGTTTAAGGGTGGGACTCCTAGGGACAGATACGCAGTATTTT
D gene: -; V gene: TRBV28; clone size: -; J gene: TRBJ2-7; CDR3 protein: CASRGGGEFYEQYF; CDR3 DNA: TGTGCCAGCAGAGGAGGGGGGGAATTCTACGAGCAGTACTTC
D gene: -; V gene: TRBV7-9; clone size: -; J gene: TRBJ1-3; CDR3 protein: CASTVGSGNTIYF; CDR3 DNA: TGTGCCAGCACCGTCGGGAGTGGAAACACCATATATTTT
D gene: -; V gene: TRBV10-3; clone size: -; J gene: TRBJ1-2; CDR3 protein: CAISESGANYGYTF; CDR3 DNA: TGTGCCATCAGTGAGTCAGGGGCTAACTATGGCTACACCTTC
D gene: -; V gene: TRBV3-1/TRBV3-2; clone size: -; J gene: TRBJ1-3; CDR3 protein: CASTDPIGGTIYF; CDR3 DNA: TGTGCCAGCACCGACCCGATTGGCGGCACCATATATTTT
D gene: TRBD2; V gene: TRBV5-4; clone size: -; J gene: TRBJ2-1; CDR3 protein: CASSPSGTKNEQFF; CDR3 DNA: TGTGCCAGCAGCCCATCCGGGACTAAGAATGAGCAGTTCTTC
D gene: -; V gene: TRBV3-1/TRBV3-2; clone size: -; J gene: TRBJ1-1; CDR3 protein: CASSPRDLYTEAFF; CDR3 DNA: TGTGCCAGCAGCCCACGGGACTTATACACTGAAGCTTTCTTT
D gene: -; V gene: TRBV2; clone size: few; J gene: TRBJ1-6; CDR3 protein: CASSEGQGQGSPLHF; CDR3 DNA: TGTGCCAGCAGTGAAGGGCAGGGCCAGGGTTCACCCCTCCACTTT
D gene: TRBD1; V gene: TRBV6-5; clone size: few; J gene: TRBJ1-2; CDR3 protein: CASSKYTGGPYGYTF; CDR3 DNA: TGTGCCAGCAGTAAATACACAGGGGGTCCCTATGGCTACACCTTC
D gene: -; V gene: TRBV30; clone size: -; J gene: TRBJ1-1; CDR3 protein: CAWSPTRTENTEAFF; CDR3 DNA: TGTGCCTGGAGTCCTACCCGGACAGAGAACACTGAAGCTTTCTTT
D gene: -; V gene: TRBV7-7; clone size: -; J gene: TRBJ1-5; CDR3 protein: CASSSDLRGRQPQHF; CDR3 DNA: TGTGCTAGCAGCTCCGATCTCAGGGGAAGACAGCCCCAGCATTTT
D gene: -; V gene: TRBV28; clone size: few; J gene: TRBJ2-7; CDR3 protein: CASSSRIDEQYF; CDR3 DNA: TGTGCCAGCAGTTCTAGGATTGACGAGCAGTACTTC
D gene: TRBD1; V gene: TRBV14; clone size: -; J gene: TRBJ1-1; CDR3 protein: CASSQGYRGQAFF; CDR3 DNA: TGTGCCAGCAGCCAAGGATACAGGGGGCAAGCTTTCTTT
D gene: TRBD2; V gene: TRBV7-9; clone size: -; J gene: TRBJ2-3; CDR3 protein: CASSFSSGSSTDTQYF; CDR3 DNA: TGTGCCAGCAGCTTTAGTAGCGGGAGTAGTACAGATACGCAGTATTTT
D gene: TRBD1; V gene: TRBV19; clone size: -; J gene: TRBJ2-1; CDR3 protein: CASSPGQGFSEQFF; CDR3 DNA: TGTGCCAGTAGTCCGGGACAGGGTTTCTCGGAGCAGTTCTTC
D gene: TRBD1; V gene: TRBV6-1; clone size: -; J gene: TRBJ2-1; CDR3 protein: CASSEEGQGYNEQFF; CDR3 DNA: TGTGCCAGCAGTGAAGAAGGACAGGGTTACAATGAGCAGTTCTTC
D gene: TRBD1; V gene: TRBV10-3; clone size: -; J gene: TRBJ1-2; CDR3 protein: CATRRRDSDYGYTF; CDR3 DNA: TGTGCCACCCGCCGGAGGGACAGTGACTATGGCTACACCTTC
D gene: -; V gene: TRBV5-1; clone size: -; J gene: TRBJ2-5; CDR3 protein: CASSLFGTPQETQYF; CDR3 DNA: TGCGCCAGCAGCTTGTTTGGGACTCCCCAAGAGACCCAGTACTTC
D gene: TRBD2; V gene: TRBV28; clone size: -; J gene: TRBJ2-1; CDR3 protein: CASSWGGRNDEQFF; CDR3 DNA: TGTGCCAGCAGTTGGGGAGGGCGGAATGATGAGCAGTTCTTC
D gene: -; V gene: TRBV18; clone size: -; J gene: TRBJ1-2; CDR3 protein: CASSPRGGAGIGYYGYTF; CDR3 DNA: TGTGCCAGCTCACCCCGCGGGGGGGCAGGGATCGGCTACTATGGCTACACCTTC
D gene: TRBD2; V gene: TRBV10-2; clone size: -; J gene: TRBJ2-4; CDR3 protein: CASSESSGRAKNIQYF; CDR3 DNA: TGCGCCAGCAGTGAGAGTAGCGGGAGGGCCAAAAACATTCAGTACTTC
D gene: TRBD2; V gene: TRBV6-2/TRBV6-3; clone size: -; J gene: TRBJ2-5; CDR3 protein: CASSYDGRGFETQYF; CDR3 DNA: TGTGCCAGCAGTTATGACGGGCGGGGGTTCGAGACCCAGTACTTC
D gene: -; V gene: TRBV7-9; clone size: -; J gene: TRBJ1-4; CDR3 protein: CASSLNSNEKLFF; CDR3 DNA: TGTGCCAGCAGCCTCAACTCCAATGAAAAACTGTTTTTT
D gene: -; V gene: TRBV5-1; clone size: once; J gene: TRBJ2-2; CDR3 protein: CASSNRTPRELFF; CDR3 DNA: TGCGCCAGCAGCAACCGTACTCCCCGGGAGCTGTTTTTT
D gene: -; V gene: TRBV21-1; clone size: -; J gene: TRBJ2-1; CDR3 protein: CASSKVASGSLYEQFF; CDR3 DNA: -
D gene: -; V gene: TRBV3-1/TRBV3-2; clone size: -; J gene: TRBJ1-6; CDR3 protein: CASSLRVDSPLHF; CDR3 DNA: TGTGCCAGCAGCCTAAGAGTGGATTCACCCCTCCACTTT
D gene: -; V gene: TRBV7-2; clone size: -; J gene: TRBJ1-1; CDR3 protein: CASSPRLGEGTEAFF; CDR3 DNA: TGTGCCAGCAGCCCTCGACTGGGGGAGGGCACTGAAGCTTTCTTT
D gene: TRBD1; V gene: TRBV10-1; clone size: -; J gene: TRBJ1-6; CDR3 protein: CASSSPEGAFNSPLHF; CDR3 DNA: TGCGCCAGCAGCAGCCCTGAGGGGGCATTTAATTCACCCCTCCACTTT
D gene: TRBD1; V gene: TRBV27; clone size: few; J gene: TRBJ1-3; CDR3 protein: CASSGMGQRPGKNTIYF; CDR3 DNA: TGTGCCAGCAGTGGGATGGGACAGCGGCCGGGTAAAAACACCATATATTTT
D gene: TRBD1; V gene: TRBV30; clone size: -; J gene: TRBJ2-3; CDR3 protein: CAWSGGTGGWTDTQYF; CDR3 DNA: TGTGCCTGGAGTGGTGGGACAGGGGGCTGGACAGATACGCAGTATTTT
D gene: TRBD2; V gene: TRBV7-9; clone size: -; J gene: TRBJ2-3; CDR3 protein: CASSWGLAGLADTQYF; CDR3 DNA: TGTGCCAGCAGCTGGGGACTAGCGGGACTCGCGGATACGCAGTATTTT
D gene: -; V gene: TRBV25-1; clone size: -; J gene: TRBJ1-3; CDR3 protein: CASSDVLSGNTIYF; CDR3 DNA: TGTGCCAGCAGTGACGTCCTCTCTGGAAACACCATATATTTT